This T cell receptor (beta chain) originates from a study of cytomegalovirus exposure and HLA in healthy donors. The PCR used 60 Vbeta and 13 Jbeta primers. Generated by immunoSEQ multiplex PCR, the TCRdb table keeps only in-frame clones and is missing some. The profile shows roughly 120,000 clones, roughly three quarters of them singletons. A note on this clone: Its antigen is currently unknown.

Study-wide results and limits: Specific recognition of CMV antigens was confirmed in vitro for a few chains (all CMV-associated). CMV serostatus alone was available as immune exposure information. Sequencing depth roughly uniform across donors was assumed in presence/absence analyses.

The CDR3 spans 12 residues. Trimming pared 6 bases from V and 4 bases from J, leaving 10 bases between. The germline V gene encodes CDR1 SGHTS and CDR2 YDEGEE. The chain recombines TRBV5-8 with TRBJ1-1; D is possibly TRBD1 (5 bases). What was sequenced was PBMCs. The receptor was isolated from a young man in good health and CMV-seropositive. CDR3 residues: CASTVGLTEAFF. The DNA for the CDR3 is TGTGCCAGCACGGTGGGGCTCACTGAAGCTTTCTTT.